The 32 T cell receptor beta chains below were found in one sample sequenced in a study of blood T cells in healthy people across ages (dated by TCRdb to about 2015). The library relied on 5' RACE. The sample was run on an Illumina HiSeq 2500. A second PCR of 7 to 11 cycles was run with a J-beta primer mix and a sample-barcoded 5' primer. The public reads were quality trimmed at Q25 with fastp and then assembled into clones with MiXCR by TCRdb, keeping productive beta chains. Entries are consolidated by CDR3 protein sequence, retaining the most common genes and DNA. The sample includes about 1.4 million distinct CDR3 sequences, with around 55% observed a single time. 6.7% of the sample rests with the top ten. The material sequenced was blood. The receptors derive from a man aged 18 to 35 in good health.

The rearrangement joins TRBV29-1 to TRBJ2-1; 13 nucleotides match TRBD2. CDR1 is SQVTM and CDR2 is ANQGSEA in the germline V gene. The V and J ends lost 6 bases and 10 bases, in that order; junction bases with no gene match: 12. CDR3 length: 15 residues. The CDR3 spells CSVPAPTSGRGEQFF. The CDR3 coding sequence is TGCAGCGTCCCCGCCCCCACTAGCGGGAGGGGCGAGCAGTTCTTC.

V gene TRBV7-2 combines with J gene TRBJ2-5, with D maybe TRBD2 (7 bases). V was trimmed by 7 bases and J by 3 bases, leaving 18 bases between them. Germline CDR1 reads SGHTA; CDR2 reads FQGNSA. The CDR3 has 15 amino acids. The CDR3 loop reads CASTPGGAIEETQYF. The CDR3 DNA sequence: TGTGCCAGCACCCCTGGGGGGGCCATTGAAGAGACCCAGTACTTC.

CDR3 region: CASGSPGLVGNEQFF. CDR3 DNA sequence: TGTGCTAGTGGTTCCCCGGGACTAGTAGGCAATGAGCAGTTCTTC. The chain links TRBV12-5 to TRBJ2-1; TRBD2 agrees at 8 bases. The CDR3 has 15 residues. The V and J ends lost 4 bases and 6 bases, in that order; junction bases with no gene match: 8. Germline V gene data show CDR1 as LGHNT and CDR2 as FRNRAP.

The CDR3: CSVDFVKTSGRRRYNEQFF. Here the CDR3 DNA reads TGCAGCGTTGATTTTGTCAAAACTAGCGGGAGAAGGAGATACAATGAGCAGTTCTTC. V usage is TRBV29-1 and J usage is TRBJ2-1; 11 bases are a match to TRBD2. V trimming: 3 bases; J trimming: 4 bases; junction bases outside the gene matches: 17. CDR1 and CDR2 from the germline V gene are SQVTM and ANQGSEA. The CDR3 has 19 amino acids.

The chain uses TRBV4-1 and TRBJ2-3, with 10 bases fitting TRBD2. The CDR3 extends over 16 amino acids. V gave up 6 bases and J gave up 2 bases; unmatched junction bases: 8. CDR1 MGHRA and CDR2 YSYEKL come from the germline V gene. The CDR3 coding sequence is TGCGCCAGCAGGGCTATAGCGGGGGGACTCACAGATACGCAGTATTTT. It codes for CASRAIAGGLTDTQYF.

The chain joins TRBV6-5 to TRBJ2-1; D is unresolved. V was trimmed by 0 bases and J by 9 bases, leaving 15 bases between them. There are 15 residues in the CDR3. Germline V gene sequence: CDR1 MNHEY, CDR2 SVGAGI. The CDR3 protein is CASSYSLVQTSEQFF. The CDR3 region has the DNA TGTGCCAGCAGTTACTCCCTTGTCCAGACAAGTGAGCAGTTCTTC.

This clonotype was seen many times. The CDR3 region has the DNA TGTGCCAGCAGCTTAGATCTAGCGAATGAGCAGTTCTTC. Protein product: CASSLDLANEQFF. V usage is TRBV7-8 and J usage is TRBJ2-1; D is possibly TRBD2 (6 bases). The CDR3 runs 13 residues. V was trimmed by 1 base and J by 7 bases, leaving 8 bases between them. From germline, CDR1 is SGHVS and CDR2 FQNEAQ. The full variable domain, completed using reference TRBV7-8 and TRBJ2-1, is GAGVSQSPRYKVAKRGQDVALRCDPISGHVSLFWYQQALGQGPEFLTYFQNEAQLDKSGLPSDRFFAERPEGSVSTLKIQRTQQEDSAVYLCASSLDLANEQFFGPGTRLTVL.

The rearrangement joins TRBV27 to TRBJ2-2; 12 nucleotides agree with TRBD2. CDR1 is MNHEY, CDR2 SMNVEV, per germline (reference sequence). This CDR3 contains 16 residues. The V segment lost 2 bases and the J segment 7 bases; nucleotides outside the gene matches: 5. CDR3 sequence reads: CASSLLTSGGIGELFF. CDR3 nucleotide sequence: TGTGCCAGCAGTTTACTAACTAGCGGGGGGATCGGGGAGCTGTTTTTT.

V gene TRBV7-9 combines with J gene TRBJ2-7; perhaps TRBD1 as D (6 bases). The CDR3 has 14 residues. Germline-derived CDR1 and CDR2 are SEHNR and FQNEAQ (reference sequence). V was clipped by 6 bases and J by 3 bases, with 15 bases between them. CDR3 region: CASSSGTTIYEQYF. CDR3 bases: TGTGCCAGCAGTTCCGGGACAACTATCTACGAGCAGTACTTC.

The chain couples TRBV7-9 to TRBJ2-1; no firm D call. The CDR3 has 13 residues. Trimming removed 6 bases from V and 5 bases from J, with 11 bases in between. Per germline, CDR1 SEHNR and CDR2 FQNEAQ (reference sequence). The CDR3 is CASSLNWNNEQFF. The CDR3 coding sequence is TGTGCCAGCAGTTTAAATTGGAACAATGAGCAGTTCTTC.

V usage is TRBV12-3 or TRBV12-4 and J usage is TRBJ2-7; TRBD2 matches at 10 bases. CDR3 length: 14 amino acids. V gave up 5 bases and J gave up 6 bases; unmatched junction bases: 7. The CDR3 DNA follows: TGTGCCAGCAGTACTAGCGGGAATATGGGCGAGCAGTACTTC. As protein: CASSTSGNMGEQYF.

The rearrangement joins TRBV2 to TRBJ2-7; D gene unclear. Trimming cost V 2 bases and J 3 bases, with 8 bases left between them. The CDR3 sequence is 13 residues long. Germline values: CDR1 SNHLY, CDR2 FYNNEI. CDR3 DNA sequence: TGTGCCAGCAGTGAATGGAGCGTCTACGAGCAGTACTTC. It translates to CASSEWSVYEQYF.

This clonotype was observed a handful of times. The junction differs from germline at one of its ends, possibly a read error. CDR3 in DNA: TGTGCCAGTAGCTTAGGGACTAGGGTTCTCAATGAGCAGTTCTTC. Its translation is CASSLGTRVLNEQFF. V and J are TRBV11-2 and TRBJ2-1, with TRBD2 matching 8 bases. This CDR3 contains 15 residues. Germline CDR1 SGHAT, CDR2 FQNNGV.

This clonotype was found a few times. The chain is built from TRBV5-1 and TRBJ2-7; TRBD1 matches at 9 bases. V dropped 6 bases and J dropped 5; count of bases not matched to a gene: 9. The germline V gene has CDR1 SGHRS and CDR2 YFSETQ. The CDR3 extends over 14 amino acids. The CDR3 sequence: CASNPGQGSHEQYF. Written as DNA, the CDR3 is TGCGCCAGCAACCCGGGACAGGGCAGCCACGAGCAGTACTTC.

This clonotype has ten or more counts. The gene calls are TRBV29-1 and TRBJ1-2; TRBD1 is a possible D gene (5 bases). Trimming cost V 7 bases and J 1 base, with 10 bases left between them. Germline V gene data show CDR1 as SQVTM and CDR2 as ANQGSEA. The CDR3 has 12 residues. This CDR3 reads CSAMTVNYGYTF. CDR3 nucleotides: TGCAGCGCAATGACAGTTAACTATGGCTACACCTTC.

The gene calls are TRBV7-9 and TRBJ2-4, with a tentative D call TRBD2 (6 bases). Matching the DNA end better, TRBJ2-7 makes the J call doubtful. Germline CDR1 is SEHNR and CDR2 is FQNEAQ (reference sequence). The length of the CDR3 is 16 residues. As DNA, the CDR3 is TGTGCCAGCAGCGAGCCGGGAGCCGCGGAACTCTACGAGCAGTACTTC. Translating gives CASSEPGAAELYEQYF.

CDR3 DNA sequence: TGCGCCAGCAGCCAAGATGGAGGGAACAGGGGACCGCGGTACTTC. This encodes CASSQDGGNRGPRYF. This sequence joins TRBV4-1 and TRBJ2-5; weak D call: TRBD1 (7 bases). The ends were cut back, 0 bases at V and 13 bases at J, with 21 bases in the middle. The CDR3 is 15 residues long. Germline V gives CDR1 MGHRA, CDR2 YSYEKL.

V gene TRBV13 combines with J gene TRBJ2-7, with D tentatively TRBD1 (5 bases). The CDR3 spans 12 residues. The V end was cut by 4 bases, the J end by 6 bases, with 10 bases between. Per germline, CDR1 PRHDT and CDR2 FYEKMQ (reference sequence). DNA for the CDR3: TGTGCCAGCAGCTCGCCCCAGGGCGAGCAGTACTTC. Its translation: CASSSPQGEQYF.

The V gene is TRBV3-1, the J gene TRBJ2-5, with TRBD2 as a possible D gene (5 bases). The CDR3 contains 13 residues. Germline V CDR1 and CDR2: LGHDT, YNNKEL (reference sequence). V was cut by 7 bases and J by 5 bases, with 14 bases left in between. The CDR3 is CASKEGLVETQYF. Written as DNA, the CDR3 is TGTGCCAGCAAAGAGGGCTTAGTGGAGACCCAGTACTTC.

The gene calls are TRBV20-1 and TRBJ1-1; unclear D gene. Germline CDR1 DFQATT, CDR2 SNEGSKA (reference sequence). This CDR3 region has 12 residues. Trimming left V 6 bases short and J 3 bases short, with 11 bases between. CDR3 DNA: TGCAGTGCCCAGAAGGCCTACACTGAAGCTTTCTTT. It encodes CSAQKAYTEAFF.

This chain uses TRBV29-1 with TRBJ2-7, with D tentatively TRBD2 (5 bases). The CDR3 has 15 amino acids. Germline V gene data show CDR1 as SQVTM and CDR2 as ANQGSEA. Trimming took 7 bases from V and 0 from J, leaving 19 bases between them. CDR3 nucleotide sequence: TGCAGCGCCCCCCCTGGACGGACTTTCTCCTACGAGCAGTACTTC. It yields the protein CSAPPGRTFSYEQYF.

This clonotype occurred a few times. The V and J genes are TRBV5-4 and TRBJ2-3; 10 bases are a match to TRBD2. Losses at the gene ends were 5 bases for V and 6 bases for J; bases not matched to a gene: 9. CDR1 and CDR2 (germline): SGHNT, YYREEE (reference sequence). This CDR3 is built from 15 residues. CDR3 in amino acids: CASRRSGRAADTQYF. As DNA, the CDR3 is TGTGCCAGCAGACGAAGCGGGAGGGCCGCCGATACGCAGTATTTT.

The chain uses TRBV6-6 and TRBJ2-3; possibly TRBD2 for D (6 bases). From germline, CDR1 is MNHNY and CDR2 SVGAGI (reference sequence). V lost 2 bases, J lost 7 bases, and 16 bases lay in between. The CDR3 runs 15 residues. CDR3 coding DNA: TGTGCCAGCAGTTACCCCGCGGGGTCGGGATATACGCAGTATTTT. Translating it yields CASSYPAGSGYTQYF.

This clonotype was found many times. This chain links TRBV5-1 with TRBJ2-1; 7 positions match TRBD2. Germline lookup yields CDR1 SGHRS and CDR2 YFSETQ. V lost 0 bases and J lost 4; bases outside the gene matches: 4. The CDR3 runs 15 residues. This CDR3 is CASSLGSGGYNEQFF. The CDR3 nucleotides are TGCGCCAGCAGCTTGGGGTCGGGGGGTTACAATGAGCAGTTCTTC.

V usage is TRBV4-1 and J usage is TRBJ2-3, with a tentative D call TRBD2 (7 bases). The germline V gene encodes CDR1 MGHRA and CDR2 YSYEKL. The CDR3 consists of 16 residues. Trimming shortened V by 4 bases and J by 5 bases, and 19 bases separated the two germline ends. The CDR3 region is CASSPLGLGGGDTQYF. The CDR3 DNA follows: TGCGCCAGCAGCCCCCTCGGACTGGGAGGGGGAGATACGCAGTATTTT.

This clonotype was recorded only once. The gene calls are TRBV11-2 and TRBJ2-1; tentative D call: TRBD1 (6 bases). The length of the CDR3 is 14 residues. CDR1 SGHAT and CDR2 FQNNGV come from the germline V gene. V was pared by 6 bases and J by 7 bases, with 16 bases between. The CDR3, as DNA: TGTGCCAGCAGACAAAGGGGGAGTAGGAATGAGCAGTTCTTC. Its protein product is CASRQRGSRNEQFF.

The V and J genes are TRBV27 and TRBJ2-3; 8 nucleotides line up with TRBD2. CDR1 and CDR2 from the germline V gene are MNHEY and SMNVEV (reference sequence). With V trimmed by 2 bases and J by 6 bases, 10 bases remained unmatched. The CDR3 covers 16 residues. CDR3 sequence: CASSLGVSGDWDTQYF. The CDR3 DNA reads as TGTGCCAGCAGTTTAGGGGTTAGCGGGGATTGGGATACGCAGTATTTT.

The rearrangement joins TRBV4-1 to TRBJ2-7; 10 positions agree with TRBD1. The CDR3 covers 14 residues. The germline V gene has CDR1 MGHRA and CDR2 YSYEKL. V was clipped by 7 bases and J by 2 bases; unmatched bases: 5. In DNA, the CDR3 is TGCGCCAGCAAAGGGGACAGGGGAGCCTACGAGCAGTACTTC. It is translated as CASKGDRGAYEQYF.

In this sample, this clonotype turned up a few times. The rearrangement joins TRBV29-1 to TRBJ2-5; D is ambiguous. Germline values: CDR1 SQVTM, CDR2 ANQGSEA. V was shortened by 2 bases and J by 1 base, with 5 bases between the two germline ends. The CDR3 is 12 amino acids. CDR3 residues: CSVEQPQETQYF. Here the CDR3 DNA reads TGCAGCGTTGAACAGCCCCAAGAGACCCAGTACTTC.

V gene TRBV20-1 combines with J gene TRBJ2-1; 8 bases line up with TRBD1. The junction had 10 bases not matched to a gene; V was cut back by 6 bases and J by 15 bases. Germline lookup yields CDR1 DFQATT and CDR2 SNEGSKA (reference sequence). This CDR3 comprises 11 residues. The CDR3, as DNA: TGCAGTGCCCTCCAGACAGGGGTGGGGTTCTTC. Protein: CSALQTGVGFF.

V gene TRBV12-3 or TRBV12-4 combines with J gene TRBJ1-1; D is unresolved. The CDR3 is 13 amino acids. Trimming shortened V by 5 bases and J by 5 bases, and 12 bases separated the two germline ends. CDR3 sequence: CASSASRRTEAFF. The CDR3 bases are TGTGCCAGCAGTGCCTCCAGGCGAACTGAAGCTTTCTTT.

The sample holds one count of this clonotype. This sequence joins TRBV6-2 or TRBV6-3 and TRBJ1-2; possible D gene TRBD1, 6 bases. The CDR3 is 13 residues long. V dropped 4 bases and J dropped 4 bases, with 10 bases sitting between them. Per the germline V gene, CDR1 is MNHEY and CDR2 is SVGEGT. CDR3 sequence (DNA): TGTGCCAGCAGTTTCAACAGGGCCTATGGCTACACCTTC. Protein: CASSFNRAYGYTF.